This T cell receptor beta chain was recorded in a study of beta chain features in type 1 diabetes. Study details: Healthy donors, compared against patients, showed similar age, gender and cell yields. There were 107,917,701 sorted cells examined across all samples.

Study outcomes and limitations: All four CD4+ subsets of Type 1 diabetes patients contained TCRB CDR3s that were moderately but significantly shorter.

Of the isolated RNA, all was reverse transcribed, and so the sequenced material was expressed TCRB transcripts. The assay was immunoSEQ multiplex PCR, and TCRdb's table has in-frame clones only and misses some. The table has roughly 730,000 clones, 13% seen once. Looked up from germline, CDR1 is GTSNPN and CDR2 is SVGIG (reference sequence). CDR3 size: 13 residues. Trimming took 0 bases from V and 5 from J, leaving 10 bases between them. As regards this clone: Its specificity is unknown. Other nucleotide sequences from this sample produce the same CDR3.

Heparinised blood was drawn once per donor, averaging about 100 mL. Central memory, naive, regulatory and stem cell-like memory CD4+ cells were sorted by CD45RO/CCR7/CD25/CD127/CD95/CD27. The sequencing input was naive CD4+ T cells from blood. The gene calls are TRBV30 and TRBJ1-1; possible D gene TRBD1, 5 bases. This receptor was identified in a man younger than 35 with type 1 diabetes. The CDR3 region has the DNA TGTGCCTGGAGTGTACAGGCAGGGACTGAAGCTTTCTTT. Translated: CAWSVQAGTEAFF.